Listed here is a single T cell receptor beta chain. This sample stems from a study of blood T cell repertoires in COVID-19. Looking at the study overall: There were acute and convalescent COVID-19 samples, and they came from the United States, Italy and Spain.

Seattle patients were enrolled while actively infected and followed longitudinally. This CDR3 region has 18 residues. Germline CDR1 and CDR2: LGHNA and YNFKEQ. V trimming: 4 bases; J trimming: 5 bases; junction bases outside the gene matches: 12. Produced via immunoSEQ multiplex PCR; TCRdb's table is partial and in-frame only. In the table there are 250,000 or so clones, 70% to 90% of which are singletons. The rearrangement uses TRBV4-2 and TRBJ2-2; 11 bases map to TRBD2. This sequence was found in a man aged 25-40 years with COVID-19, enrolled during active disease. Sequenced material: peripheral blood. CDR3 sequence: CASSRERTSGSLTGELFF. The CDR3 DNA reads TGTGCCAGCAGCCGGGAAAGAACTAGCGGGAGTTTAACCGGGGAGCTGTTTTTT.